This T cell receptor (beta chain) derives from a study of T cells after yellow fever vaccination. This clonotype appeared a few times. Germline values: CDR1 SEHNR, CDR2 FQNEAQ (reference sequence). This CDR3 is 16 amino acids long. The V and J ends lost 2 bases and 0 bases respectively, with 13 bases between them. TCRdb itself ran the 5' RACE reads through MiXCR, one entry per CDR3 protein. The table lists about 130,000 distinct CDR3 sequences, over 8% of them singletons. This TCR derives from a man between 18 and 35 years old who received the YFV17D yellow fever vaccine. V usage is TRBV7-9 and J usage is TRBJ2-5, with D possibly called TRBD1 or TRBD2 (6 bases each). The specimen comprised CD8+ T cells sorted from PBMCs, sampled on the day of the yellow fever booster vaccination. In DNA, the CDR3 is TGTGCCAGCAGCTTATTTCGGGGGCCATACCAAGAGACCCAGTACTTC. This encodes CASSLFRGPYQETQYF.